This T cell receptor beta chain was captured by sequencing in a study of OX40 agonist ivuxolimab in advanced cancers. Profiling relied on immunoSEQ multiplex PCR, and the TCRdb table lists in-frame clones only, not all of them. The data show around 75,000 clones, roughly 91% seen once. Collection of blood occurred at baseline, at cycle 4 day 1, and at cycle 7 day 1. The CDR3 contains 14 residues. The germline CDR1 and CDR2 sequences are KGHSH and LQKENI. V was pared by 4 bases and J by 0 bases, with 9 bases between. This clone was observed a few times. The antigen remains unidentified. Notes on the study in general: Among the least clonally expanded were partial responders at 0.1-3.0 mg/kg. Some of the nonresponding patients also showed low levels of normalized T-cell clonal expansion. The antigen specificity of the peripheral T cells (those that were expanded) was not determined.

The clonotype originates from an adult with an advanced solid tumor such as melanoma, head and neck, liver or kidney cancer. The material was CD4+ or CD8+ T cells sorted from blood, obtained in a trial of the OX40 agonist ivuxolimab. The V call is TRBV18, the J call TRBJ1-1; no clear D. In DNA, the CDR3 is TGTGCCAGCTCACGCCTGCACATGAACACTGAAGCTTTCTTT. Amino acids: CASSRLHMNTEAFF.